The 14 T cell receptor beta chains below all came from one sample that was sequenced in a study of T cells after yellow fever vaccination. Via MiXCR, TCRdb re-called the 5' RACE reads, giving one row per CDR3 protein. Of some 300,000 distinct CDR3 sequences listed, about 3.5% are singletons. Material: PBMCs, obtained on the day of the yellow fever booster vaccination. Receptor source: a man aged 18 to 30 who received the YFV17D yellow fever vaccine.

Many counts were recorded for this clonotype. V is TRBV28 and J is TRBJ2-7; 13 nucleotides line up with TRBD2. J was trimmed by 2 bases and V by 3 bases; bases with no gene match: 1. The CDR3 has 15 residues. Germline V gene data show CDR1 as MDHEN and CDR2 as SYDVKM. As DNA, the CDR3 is TGTGCCAGCAGTTTGGGACTAGCGGGGACCTACGAGCAGTACTTC. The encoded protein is CASSLGLAGTYEQYF.

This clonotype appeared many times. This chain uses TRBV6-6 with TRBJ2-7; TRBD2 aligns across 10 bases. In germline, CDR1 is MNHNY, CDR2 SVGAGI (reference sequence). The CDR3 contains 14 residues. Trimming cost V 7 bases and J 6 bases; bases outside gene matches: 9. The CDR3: CASNSAGGPGEQYF. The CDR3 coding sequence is TGTGCCAGCAACTCAGCGGGGGGGCCAGGCGAGCAGTACTTC.

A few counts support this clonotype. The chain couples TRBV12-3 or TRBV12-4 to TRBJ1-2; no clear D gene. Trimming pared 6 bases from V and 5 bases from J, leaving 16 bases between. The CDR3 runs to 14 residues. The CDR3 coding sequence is TGTGCCAGCAGCCCCCTGACGTACACTTATGGCTACACCTTC. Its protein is CASSPLTYTYGYTF.

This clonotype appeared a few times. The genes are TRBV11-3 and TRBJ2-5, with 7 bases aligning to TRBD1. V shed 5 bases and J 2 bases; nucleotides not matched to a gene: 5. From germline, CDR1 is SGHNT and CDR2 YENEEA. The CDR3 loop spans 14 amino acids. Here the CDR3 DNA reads TGTGCCAGCAGCCATCCGGGACAGCAAGAGACCCAGTACTTC. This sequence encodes CASSHPGQQETQYF.

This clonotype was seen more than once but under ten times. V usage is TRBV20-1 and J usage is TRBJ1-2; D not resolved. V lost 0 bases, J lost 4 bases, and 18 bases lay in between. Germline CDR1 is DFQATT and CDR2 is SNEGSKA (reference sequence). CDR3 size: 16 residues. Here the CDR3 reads CSARDLKSRIGYGYTF. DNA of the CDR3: TGCAGTGCTAGAGACCTAAAGTCCAGAATAGGCTATGGCTACACCTTC.

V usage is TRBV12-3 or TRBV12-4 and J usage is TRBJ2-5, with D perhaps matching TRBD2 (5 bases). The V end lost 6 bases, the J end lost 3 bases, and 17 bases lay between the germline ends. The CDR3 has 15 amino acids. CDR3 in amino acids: CASSRSSWVKETQYF. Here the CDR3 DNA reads TGTGCCAGCAGCCGTTCTAGCTGGGTGAAAGAGACCCAGTACTTC.

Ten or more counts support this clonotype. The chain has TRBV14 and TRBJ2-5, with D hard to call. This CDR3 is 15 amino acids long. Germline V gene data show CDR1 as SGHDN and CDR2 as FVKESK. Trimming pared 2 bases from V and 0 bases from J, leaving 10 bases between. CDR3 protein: CASSQQFTDQETQYF. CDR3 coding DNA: TGTGCCAGCAGCCAACAGTTCACAGACCAAGAGACCCAGTACTTC. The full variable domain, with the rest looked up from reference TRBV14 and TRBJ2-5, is EAGVTQFPSHSVIEKGQTVTLRCDPISGHDNLYWYRRVMGKEIKFLLHFVKESKQDESGMPNNRFLAERTGGTYSTLKVQPAELEDSGVYFCASSQQFTDQETQYFGPGTRLLVL.

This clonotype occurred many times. This CDR3 is CATSRAAGGPETQYF. CDR3 DNA sequence: TGTGCCACCAGCAGAGCAGCGGGGGGGCCGGAGACCCAGTACTTC. V is TRBV15 and J is TRBJ2-5; 10 bases fit TRBD2. Germline assignment: CDR1 LNHNV and CDR2 YYDKDF (reference sequence). The ends lost 1 base at V and 5 bases at J; junction bases unmatched: 4. The CDR3 is 15 residues long.

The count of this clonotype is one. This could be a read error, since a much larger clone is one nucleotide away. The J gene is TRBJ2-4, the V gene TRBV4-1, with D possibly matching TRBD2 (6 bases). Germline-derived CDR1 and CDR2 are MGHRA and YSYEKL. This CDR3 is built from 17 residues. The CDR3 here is CASSQEGGLVAKNIKYF. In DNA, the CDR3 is TGCGCCAGCAGCCAGGAGGGTGGGCTGGTAGCCAAAAACATTAAGTACTTC.

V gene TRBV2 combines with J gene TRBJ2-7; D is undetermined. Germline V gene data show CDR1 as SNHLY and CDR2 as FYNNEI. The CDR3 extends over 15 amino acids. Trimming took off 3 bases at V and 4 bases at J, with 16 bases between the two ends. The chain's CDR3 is CASSDGQAGFYEQYF. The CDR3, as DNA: TGTGCCAGCAGTGATGGCCAGGCCGGATTTTACGAGCAGTACTTC. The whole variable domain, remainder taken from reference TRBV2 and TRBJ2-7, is EPEVTQTPSHQVTQMGQEVILRCVPISNHLYFYWYRQILGQKVEFLVSFYNNEISEKSEIFDDQFSVERPDGSNFTLKIRSTKLEDSAMYFCASSDGQAGFYEQYFGPGTRLTVT.

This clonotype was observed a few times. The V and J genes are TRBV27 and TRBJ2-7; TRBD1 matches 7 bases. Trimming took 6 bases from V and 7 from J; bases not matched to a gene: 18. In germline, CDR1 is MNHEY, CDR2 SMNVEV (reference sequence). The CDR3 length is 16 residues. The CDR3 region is CASSPTRTGAFREQYV. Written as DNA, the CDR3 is TGTGCCAGCAGCCCCACACGGACAGGAGCGTTTCGGGAGCAGTACGTC.

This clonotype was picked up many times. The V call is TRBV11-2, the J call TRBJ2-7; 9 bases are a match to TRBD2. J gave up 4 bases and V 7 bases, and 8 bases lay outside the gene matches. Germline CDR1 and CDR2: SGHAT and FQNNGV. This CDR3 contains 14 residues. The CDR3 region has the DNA TGTGCCAGCACCCCAGCGGGGGGAGTGTACGAGCAGTACTTC. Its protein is CASTPAGGVYEQYF.

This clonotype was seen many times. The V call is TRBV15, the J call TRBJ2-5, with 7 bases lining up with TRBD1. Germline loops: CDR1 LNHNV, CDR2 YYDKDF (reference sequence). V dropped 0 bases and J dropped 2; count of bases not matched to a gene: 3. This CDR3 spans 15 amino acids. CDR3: CATSRDPGQQETQYF. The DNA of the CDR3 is TGTGCCACCAGCAGAGACCCGGGACAGCAAGAGACCCAGTACTTC.

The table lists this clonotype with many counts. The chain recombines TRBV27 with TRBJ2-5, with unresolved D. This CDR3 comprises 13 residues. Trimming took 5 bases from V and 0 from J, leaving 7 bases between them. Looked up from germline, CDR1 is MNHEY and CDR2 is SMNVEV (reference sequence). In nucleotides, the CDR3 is TGTGCCAGCAGTCCCCTTGACCAAGAGACCCAGTACTTC. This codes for CASSPLDQETQYF.